The clone carrying this T cell receptor beta chain was recorded at least ten times. TCRbeta library preparation incorporated unique molecular identifiers. MiXCR was run by TCRdb on the PCR reads, yielding one entry per CDR3 protein. Here the sample spans roughly 200,000 distinct CDR3 sequences, about 6.6% being singletons. The record originates from a study of T-cell reconstitution after alpha-beta-depleted transplantation in children. Here the sequenced sample was PBMCs, taken before TCRalphabeta/CD19-depleted stem cell transplant. The TCR comes from a boy aged 2-15 years with acute lymphoblastic leukemia, due to receive a stem cell transplant.

The CDR3 DNA sequence: TGTGCCAGCAGCTTGAGCGGGCGGAACCACAATGAGCAGTTCTTC. Its translation: CASSLSGRNHNEQFF. The chain combines TRBV11-2 with TRBJ2-1; a possible D gene is TRBD2 (6 bases). V was shortened by 3 bases and J by 5 bases, with 14 bases between the two germline ends. The germline V gene has CDR1 SGHAT and CDR2 FQNNGV. This CDR3 has 15 amino acids. The full variable domain, its missing parts supplied by reference TRBV11-2 and TRBJ2-1, is EAGVAQSPRYKIIEKRQSVAFWCNPISGHATLYWYQQILGQGPKLLIQFQNNGVVDDSQLPKDRFSAERLKGVDSTLKIQPAKLEDSAVYLCASSLSGRNHNEQFFGPGTRLTVL.